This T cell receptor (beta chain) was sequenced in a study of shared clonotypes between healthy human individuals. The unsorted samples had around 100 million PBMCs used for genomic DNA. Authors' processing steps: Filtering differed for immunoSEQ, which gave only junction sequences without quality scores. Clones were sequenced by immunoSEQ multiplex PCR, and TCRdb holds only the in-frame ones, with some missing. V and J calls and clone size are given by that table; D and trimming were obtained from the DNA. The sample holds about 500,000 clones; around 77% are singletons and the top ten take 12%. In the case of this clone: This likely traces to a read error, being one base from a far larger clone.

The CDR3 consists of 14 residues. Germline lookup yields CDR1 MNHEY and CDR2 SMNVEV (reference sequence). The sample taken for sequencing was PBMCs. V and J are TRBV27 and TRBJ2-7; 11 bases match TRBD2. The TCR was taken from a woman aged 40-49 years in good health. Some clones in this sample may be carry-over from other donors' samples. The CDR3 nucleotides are TGTGCCAGCAGACCTAGCGGGGGGACCTACGAGCAGCACTTC. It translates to CASRPSGGTYEQHF.